These 28 T cell receptor beta chains originate from one sample sequenced in a study of somatic mutations in cytotoxic T cells in rheumatoid arthritis. Using immunoSEQ multiplex PCR, the repertoire was profiled, and TCRdb retains in-frame clones only, with some absent. Seen here are 15,000 or so clones, 60% to 85% observed once, and the top ten hold over 9.5%. Sequenced: CD8+ T cells sorted from blood. These receptors were taken from an adult with rheumatoid arthritis.

J is TRBJ2-5 and V is TRBV4-2; 13 bases map to TRBD2. The CDR3 extends over 17 amino acids. The ends lost 2 bases at V and 2 bases at J; junction bases unmatched: 5. Germline V gene sequence: CDR1 LGHNA, CDR2 YNFKEQ. CDR3 residues: CASSQRLAGGRQETQYF. The CDR3, as DNA: TGTGCCAGCAGCCAACGACTAGCGGGGGGACGACAAGAGACCCAGTACTTC.

This sequence joins TRBV6-1 and TRBJ2-3; D remains unclear. Germline V gives CDR1 MNHNS, CDR2 SASEGT. V lost 7 bases and J 1 base, leaving 9 bases between the germline ends. The CDR3 contains 13 residues. Here the CDR3 reads CASNLPRTDTQYF. The CDR3 nucleotides are TGTGCCAGCAACCTCCCACGCACAGATACGCAGTATTTT.

The rearrangement links TRBV9 to TRBJ2-5; D remains ambiguous. Germline V lookup: CDR1 SGDLS, CDR2 YYNGEE. V was clipped by 1 base and J by 5 bases, with 12 bases between them. CDR3 length: 14 residues. The CDR3 DNA is TGTGCCAGCAGCGTACAGTTAAGTACGGAGACCCAGTACTTC. This encodes CASSVQLSTETQYF. Full variable domain (rest looked up from reference TRBV9 and TRBJ2-5): DSGVTQTPKHLITATGQRVTLRCSPRSGDLSVYWYQQSLDQGLQFLIQYYNGEERAKGNILERFSAQQFPDLHSELNLSSLELGDSALYFCASSVQLSTETQYFGPGTRLLVL.

This chain connects TRBV6-1 to TRBJ2-7; the match to TRBD1 covers 10 bases. CDR1 and CDR2 (germline): MNHNS, SASEGT. The CDR3 loop spans 14 amino acids. V shed 8 bases, J shed 3 bases, and the junction held 7 bases outside the gene matches. Here the CDR3 reads CASGAWDRGYEQYF. The CDR3 DNA reads as TGTGCCAGCGGAGCTTGGGACAGGGGCTACGAGCAGTACTTC.

The gene calls are TRBV14 and TRBJ1-3; D remains unclear. Trimming shortened V by 1 base and J by 0 bases, and 10 bases separated the two germline ends. Germline V gives CDR1 SGHDN, CDR2 FVKESK. The CDR3 covers 16 residues. CDR3 in amino acids: CASSQGQSTSGNTIYF. The CDR3 region has the DNA TGTGCCAGCAGCCAAGGCCAGTCCACCTCTGGAAACACCATATATTTT.

V gene TRBV6-1 combines with J gene TRBJ1-3, with no clear D. Germline assignment: CDR1 MNHNS and CDR2 SASEGT. V lost 4 bases, J lost 1 base, and 14 bases lay in between. The CDR3 is 16 residues long. This CDR3 reads CASSADMGSSGNTIYF. Here the CDR3 DNA reads TGTGCCAGCAGTGCCGACATGGGAAGTTCTGGAAACACCATATATTTT.

The chain uses TRBV2 and TRBJ2-2, with D tentatively TRBD2 (5 bases). This CDR3 region has 14 residues. The germline V and J ends were trimmed by 6 bases and 4 bases, with 12 bases remaining between them. Germline V CDR1 and CDR2: SNHLY, FYNNEI. CDR3 coding DNA: TGTGCCAGCAGCGAACTAGACGCCACCGGGGAGCTGTTTTTT. Amino acids: CASSELDATGELFF.

This chain uses TRBV10-3 with TRBJ2-5; D possibly uses TRBD1 or TRBD2 (5 bases each). Gene TRBJ2-7 matches the end of the DNA better, so the J call may be wrong. There are 13 residues in the CDR3. Germline values: CDR1 ENHRY, CDR2 SYGVKD. This chain's CDR3 is CAIYRRRSYEQYF. The CDR3 DNA reads TGTGCCATCTACAGGAGGAGGTCGTACGAGCAGTACTTC.

This sequence joins TRBV27 and TRBJ1-6, with D tentatively TRBD1 (5 bases). This CDR3 region has 14 residues. Germline assignment: CDR1 MNHEY and CDR2 SMNVEV (reference sequence). Trimming cost V 4 bases and J 9 bases, with 13 bases left between them. Here the CDR3 reads CASSSGGVGSPLHF. The CDR3 DNA reads as TGTGCCAGCAGTTCCGGGGGAGTCGGTTCACCCCTCCACTTT.

The rearrangement uses TRBV27 and TRBJ2-7; TRBD1 or TRBD2 may be the D gene (7 bases each). Germline lookup yields CDR1 MNHEY and CDR2 SMNVEV (reference sequence). With 4 bases removed from V and 3 bases from J, the gap between germline ends came to 16 bases. This CDR3 spans 15 amino acids. CDR3 sequence reads: CASSSGGDRNYEQYF. For the CDR3, the DNA is TGTGCCAGCAGTTCAGGGGGGGACAGAAACTACGAGCAGTACTTC.

The gene calls are TRBV19 and TRBJ1-1; D possibly corresponds to TRBD1 (6 bases). Germline assignment: CDR1 LNHDA and CDR2 SQIVND (reference sequence). V was trimmed by 7 bases and J by 2 bases, leaving 11 bases between them. This CDR3 is 13 amino acids long. The CDR3: CASTPGENTEAFF. The CDR3 nucleotides read TGTGCCAGTACACCAGGGGAAAACACTGAAGCTTTCTTT. Filled out from reference TRBV19 and TRBJ1-1, the complete variable domain reads DGGITQSPKYLFRKEGQNVTLSCEQNLNHDAMYWYRQDPGQGLRLIYYSQIVNDFQKGDIAEGYSVSREKKESFPLTVTSAQKNPTAFYLCASTPGENTEAFFGQGTRLTVV.

This clone counts as medium-sized. V usage is TRBV9 and J usage is TRBJ1-1; D uncertain. Germline V CDR1 and CDR2: SGDLS, YYNGEE. CDR3 length: 13 residues. The V and J ends lost 0 bases and 8 bases respectively, with 11 bases between them. DNA of the CDR3: TGTGCCAGCAGCGTAGGAAAGCAGGACGAAGCTTTCTTT. Residues: CASSVGKQDEAFF.

This chain uses TRBV7-9 with TRBJ2-7; D is uncertain. Germline CDR1 reads SEHNR; CDR2 reads FQNEAQ (reference sequence). The V and J ends lost 4 bases and 1 base respectively, with 8 bases between them. The CDR3 totals 13 residues. This CDR3 is CASSSWSSYEQYV. The CDR3, as DNA: TGTGCCAGCAGCTCATGGTCTTCCTACGAGCAGTACGTC.

The chain joins TRBV6-1 to TRBJ1-1; D ambiguous. The CDR3 runs 15 residues. Germline CDR1 reads MNHNS; CDR2 reads SASEGT. With 2 bases removed from V and 1 base from J, the gap between germline ends came to 11 bases. The CDR3 here is CASSETDGSNTEAFF. In DNA, the CDR3 is TGTGCCAGCAGTGAAACGGACGGGTCGAACACTGAAGCTTTCTTT.

The chain employs TRBV27 and TRBJ2-7, with D hard to call. The CDR3 totals 15 residues. Trimming removed 5 bases from V and 0 bases from J, with 14 bases in between. CDR1 and CDR2 (germline): MNHEY, SMNVEV (reference sequence). DNA of the CDR3: TGTGCCAGCAGTCCACGAAGCACCAGCTCCTACGAGCAGTACGTC. It encodes CASSPRSTSSYEQYV.

This chain joins TRBV25-1 and TRBJ2-1; tentatively, D is TRBD1 (6 bases). This CDR3 has 16 amino acids. Germline lookup yields CDR1 MGHDK and CDR2 SYGVNS. V was shortened by 0 bases and J by 7 bases, with 16 bases between the two germline ends. CDR3 in DNA: TGTGCCAGCAGTGAATATGTGGCAGGGGCAGAAAATGAGCAGTTCTTC. The encoded protein is CASSEYVAGAENEQFF.

The rearrangement uses TRBV6-4 and TRBJ2-1; 11 bases align to TRBD2. Losses at the gene ends were 0 bases for V and 9 bases for J; bases not matched to a gene: 4. Germline V gene lookup returns CDR1 MRHNA and CDR2 SNTAGT. The CDR3 loop spans 15 amino acids. The CDR3 sequence is CASSDSSGGAVEQFF. For the CDR3, the DNA is TGTGCCAGCAGTGACTCTAGCGGGGGGGCAGTTGAGCAGTTCTTC.

The V and J genes are TRBV6-1 and TRBJ1-2; 9 bases map to TRBD1. J gave up 2 bases and V 2 bases, and 6 bases lay outside the gene matches. Germline V gene lookup returns CDR1 MNHNS and CDR2 SASEGT. The CDR3 spans 16 residues. The CDR3 reads CASSESGGTGNYGYTF. The CDR3 bases are TGTGCCAGCAGTGAAAGCGGGGGGACAGGGAACTATGGCTACACCTTC.

The J gene is TRBJ2-5, the V gene TRBV10-2, with D possibly called TRBD1 or TRBD2 (5 bases each). The CDR3 sequence is 15 residues long. The V end was cut by 6 bases, the J end by 2 bases, with 16 bases between. CDR1 is WSHSY and CDR2 is SAAADI in the germline V gene. The CDR3 coding sequence is TGCGCCAGCAGCCTCCGACAGACTAAACAAGAGACCCAGTACTTC. Its protein is CASSLRQTKQETQYF.

A note on this clone: Other DNA sequences from this sample encode an identical CDR3 as well. V gene TRBV6-1 combines with J gene TRBJ1-5; D is undetermined. Germline CDR1 reads MNHNS; CDR2 reads SASEGT. This CDR3 has 14 residues. V was trimmed by 3 bases and J by 0 bases, leaving 6 bases between them. The CDR3 loop is CASSEGDSNQPQHF. In nucleotides, the CDR3 is TGTGCCAGCAGTGAGGGAGATAGCAATCAGCCCCAGCATTTT.

The CDR3 spells CASSQDGAGNQPQHF. The DNA of the CDR3 is TGCGCCAGCAGCCAAGATGGGGCGGGGAATCAGCCCCAGCATTTT. The chain carries TRBV4-1 and TRBJ1-5, with D possibly TRBD1 on 5 matching bases. Germline V gene sequence: CDR1 MGHRA, CDR2 YSYEKL. The CDR3 contains 15 residues. With 0 bases removed from V and 4 bases from J, the gap between germline ends came to 10 bases.

This chain links TRBV27 with TRBJ2-7; 11 bases agree with TRBD2. The length of the CDR3 is 14 residues. J gave up 2 bases and V 7 bases, and 4 bases lay outside the gene matches. The germline gives CDR1 MNHEY, CDR2 SMNVEV (reference sequence). The CDR3 DNA reads as TGTGCCAGCACCCCTAGCGGGGGGCCCTACGAGCAGTACTTC. Its translation is CASTPSGGPYEQYF.

V is TRBV6-4 and J is TRBJ2-1; 7 positions agree with TRBD2. The germline CDR1 and CDR2 sequences are MRHNA and SNTAGT. The V segment lost 2 bases and the J segment 2 bases; nucleotides outside the gene matches: 3. The CDR3 covers 15 residues. The chain's CDR3 is CASSDGEGTYNEQFF. The DNA of the CDR3 is TGTGCCAGCAGTGACGGGGAGGGTACCTACAATGAGCAGTTCTTC.

The chain links TRBV28 to TRBJ1-5, with a tentative D call TRBD1 (5 bases). The germline CDR1 and CDR2 sequences are MDHEN and SYDVKM. Trimming left V 4 bases short and J 5 bases short, with 12 bases between. The CDR3 is 14 amino acids. CDR3 region: CASSSGSPYQPQHF. CDR3 DNA sequence: TGTGCCAGCAGTTCAGGGTCCCCCTATCAGCCCCAGCATTTT.

This sequence joins TRBV10-1 and TRBJ1-1; D ambiguous. Germline assignment: CDR1 WNHNN and CDR2 SYGVQD (reference sequence). The CDR3 loop spans 13 amino acids. V lost 10 bases and J 0 bases, leaving 12 bases between the germline ends. CDR3 DNA sequence: TGCGCCACCTCCCGTTTAATGAACACTGAAGCTTTCTTT. Its protein product is CATSRLMNTEAFF.

V and J are TRBV18 and TRBJ1-1, with D maybe TRBD1 (5 bases). The CDR3 runs 17 residues. Trimming took 6 bases from V and 1 from J, leaving 21 bases between them. CDR1 and CDR2 from the germline V gene are KGHSH and LQKENI. This chain's CDR3 is CASSPLAGSGPNTEAFF. The CDR3 DNA reads TGTGCCAGCTCTCCCCTCGCCGGGTCAGGGCCGAACACTGAAGCTTTCTTT.

The chain has TRBV5-1 and TRBJ2-7; TRBD1 is a possible D gene (6 bases). Per germline, CDR1 SGHRS and CDR2 YFSETQ. V lost 3 bases, J lost 9 bases, and 16 bases lay in between. The CDR3 consists of 13 residues. The CDR3 loop reads CASSSQGRGGQYF. CDR3 DNA: TGCGCCAGCAGCTCTCAGGGAAGAGGGGGGCAGTACTTC.

This chain links TRBV29-1 with TRBJ2-1; 7 positions match TRBD1. Germline loops: CDR1 SQVTM, CDR2 ANQGSEA. The CDR3 sequence is 14 residues long. Unmatched junction bases numbered 13, after V lost 5 bases and J lost 9 bases. The CDR3 loop reads CSVPFPDRAGEQFF. The CDR3 DNA reads TGCAGCGTTCCCTTTCCTGACAGGGCCGGTGAGCAGTTCTTC.